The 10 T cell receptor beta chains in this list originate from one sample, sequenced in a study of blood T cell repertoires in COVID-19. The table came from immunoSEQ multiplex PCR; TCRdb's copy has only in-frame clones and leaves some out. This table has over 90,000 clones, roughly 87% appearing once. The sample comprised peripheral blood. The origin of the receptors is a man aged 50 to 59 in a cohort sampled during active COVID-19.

The CDR3 protein is CASSHVVGTEAFF. CDR3 sequence (DNA): TGTGCCAGCAGCCACGTTGTCGGGACTGAAGCTTTCTTT. The V and J genes are TRBV6-2 or TRBV6-3 and TRBJ1-1; D is ambiguous. The CDR3 length is 13 residues. In germline, CDR1 is MNHEY, CDR2 SVGEGT. V was trimmed by 6 bases and J by 5 bases, leaving 13 bases between them.

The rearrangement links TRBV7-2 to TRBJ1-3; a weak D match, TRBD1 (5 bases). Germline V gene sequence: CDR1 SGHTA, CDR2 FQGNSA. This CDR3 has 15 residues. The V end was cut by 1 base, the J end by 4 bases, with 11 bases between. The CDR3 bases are TGTGCCAGCAGCTTAGGGGGGGGAACCGGAAACACCATATATTTT. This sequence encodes CASSLGGGTGNTIYF.

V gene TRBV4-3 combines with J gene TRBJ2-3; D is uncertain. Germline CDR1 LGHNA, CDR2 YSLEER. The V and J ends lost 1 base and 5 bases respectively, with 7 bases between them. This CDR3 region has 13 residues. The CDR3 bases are TGCGCCAGCAGCCAAGGACAAGAAGATACGCAGTATTTT. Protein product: CASSQGQEDTQYF.

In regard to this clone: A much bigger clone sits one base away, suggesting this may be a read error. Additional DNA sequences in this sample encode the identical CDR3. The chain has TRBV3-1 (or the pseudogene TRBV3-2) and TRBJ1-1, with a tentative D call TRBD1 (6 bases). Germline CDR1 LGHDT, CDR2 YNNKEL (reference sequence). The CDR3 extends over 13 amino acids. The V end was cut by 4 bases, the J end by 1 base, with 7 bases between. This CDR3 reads CASSPQGNTEAFF. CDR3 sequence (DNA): TGTGCCAGCAGCCCACAGGGGAACACTGAAGCTTTCTTT.

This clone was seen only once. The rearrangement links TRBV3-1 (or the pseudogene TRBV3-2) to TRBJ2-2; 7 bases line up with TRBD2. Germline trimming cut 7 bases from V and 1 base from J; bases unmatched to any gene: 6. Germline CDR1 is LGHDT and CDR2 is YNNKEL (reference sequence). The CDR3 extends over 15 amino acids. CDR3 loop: CASTGGGGNTGELFF. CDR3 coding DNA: TGTGCCAGCACCGGCGGGGGAGGGAACACCGGGGAGCTGTTTTTT.

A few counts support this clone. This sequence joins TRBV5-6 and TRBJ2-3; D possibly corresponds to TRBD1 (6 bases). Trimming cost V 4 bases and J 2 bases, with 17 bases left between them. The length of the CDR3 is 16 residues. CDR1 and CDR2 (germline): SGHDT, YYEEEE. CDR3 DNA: TGTGCCAGCAGCGCGACCAGGGGAAGAACCACAGATACGCAGTATTTT. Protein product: CASSATRGRTTDTQYF.

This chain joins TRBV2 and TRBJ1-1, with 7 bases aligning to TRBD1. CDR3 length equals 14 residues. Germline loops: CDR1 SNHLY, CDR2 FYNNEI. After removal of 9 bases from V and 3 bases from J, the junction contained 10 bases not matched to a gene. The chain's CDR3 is CASTPSRGHTEAFF. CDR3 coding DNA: TGTGCCAGTACTCCCTCGAGGGGGCACACTGAAGCTTTCTTT. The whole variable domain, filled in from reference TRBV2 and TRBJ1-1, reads EPEVTQTPSHQVTQMGQEVILRCVPISNHLYFYWYRQILGQKVEFLVSFYNNEISEKSEIFDDQFSVERPDGSNFTLKIRSTKLEDSAMYFCASTPSRGHTEAFFGQGTRLTVV.

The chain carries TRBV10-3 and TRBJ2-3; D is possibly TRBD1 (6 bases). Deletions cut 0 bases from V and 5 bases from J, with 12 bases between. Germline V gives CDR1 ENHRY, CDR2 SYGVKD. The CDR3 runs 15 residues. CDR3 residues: CAISESSGAGDTQYF. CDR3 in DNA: TGTGCCATCAGTGAGTCGTCAGGGGCTGGAGATACGCAGTATTTT.

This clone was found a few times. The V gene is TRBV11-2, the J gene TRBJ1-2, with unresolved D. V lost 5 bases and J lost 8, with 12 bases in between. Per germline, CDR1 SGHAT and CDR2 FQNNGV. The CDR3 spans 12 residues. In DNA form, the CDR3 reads TGTGCCAGCAGCCCCGTGGTGGGCGGCTACACCTTC. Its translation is CASSPVVGGYTF.

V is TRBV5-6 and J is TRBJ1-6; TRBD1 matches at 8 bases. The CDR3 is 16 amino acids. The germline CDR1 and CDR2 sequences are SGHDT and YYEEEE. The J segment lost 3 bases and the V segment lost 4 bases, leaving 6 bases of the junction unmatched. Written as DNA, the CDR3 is TGTGCCAGCAGCCGTGGACAGGGACTCTATAATTCACCCCTCCACTTT. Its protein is CASSRGQGLYNSPLHF.